The 27 T cell receptor beta chains below come from one sample, sequenced in a study of CD8+ T cells in alopecia areata. RNA was extracted and reverse transcribed into cDNA as the sequencing template. Only in-frame clones appear in the TCRdb table, and some are missing; sequencing was by immunoSEQ multiplex PCR. The sample shows about 270,000 clones, 60% of them seen only once. Treatment defined: oral pan-JAK inhibitor, 5-10 mg twice daily. Source: CD4+ T cells sorted from blood, taken around week 54, from a patient treated with tofacitinib. The receptor source for this set is a human donor with alopecia areata.

The chain couples TRBV5-1 to TRBJ2-7; D call uncertain. The CDR3 loop spans 13 amino acids. Trimming cost V 4 bases and J 2 bases, with 10 bases left between them. Germline V CDR1 and CDR2: SGHRS, YFSETQ. CDR3 residues: CASSRTAAYEQYF. The CDR3 nucleotides are TGCGCCAGCAGCCGGACGGCCGCCTACGAGCAGTACTTC.

The rearrangement uses TRBV6-5 and TRBJ2-3; possible D gene TRBD2, 6 bases. Germline V gene lookup returns CDR1 MNHEY and CDR2 SVGAGI. The length of the CDR3 is 14 residues. With 6 bases removed from V and 4 bases from J, the gap between germline ends came to 14 bases. The CDR3 here is CASRRRDSADTQYF. Written as DNA, the CDR3 is TGTGCCAGCAGACGCCGGGACTCAGCAGATACGCAGTATTTT.

The CDR3 protein is CAWSVTGVNYGYTF. The CDR3 nucleotides read TGTGCCTGGAGTGTTACCGGGGTTAACTATGGCTACACCTTC. V usage is TRBV30 and J usage is TRBJ1-2, with no clear D. Per germline, CDR1 GTSNPN and CDR2 SVGIG (reference sequence). V lost 0 bases, J lost 1 base, and 9 bases lay in between. The CDR3 is made up of 14 amino acids.

The V gene is TRBV5-1, the J gene TRBJ2-7; 7 positions agree with TRBD1. From germline, CDR1 is SGHRS and CDR2 YFSETQ. This CDR3 is built from 13 residues. With 5 bases clipped from V and 4 bases from J, the junction kept 6 bases outside the gene matches. CDR3 residues: CASRTGSLYEQYF. The CDR3 DNA sequence: TGCGCCAGCAGGACAGGGAGTCTGTACGAGCAGTACTTC. Full variable domain (outside the CDR3, taken from reference TRBV5-1 and TRBJ2-7): KAGVTQTPRYLIKTRGQQVTLSCSPISGHRSVSWYQQTPGQGLQFLFEYFSETQRNKGNFPGRFSGRQFSNSRSEMNVSTLELGDSALYLCASRTGSLYEQYFGPGTRLTVT.

The V gene is TRBV15, the J gene TRBJ2-1; D gene unclear. Germline V gives CDR1 LNHNV, CDR2 YYDKDF (reference sequence). The CDR3 length is 14 residues. V was cut by 0 bases and J by 10 bases, with 13 bases left in between. The CDR3 protein is CATSRDRVLTEQFF. CDR3 coding DNA: TGTGCCACCAGCAGAGATCGGGTCTTAACGGAGCAGTTCTTC.

The table lists this clone with a few counts. This rearrangement joins TRBV29-1 to TRBJ2-5; D is unclear. The CDR3 loop spans 13 amino acids. Germline CDR1 and CDR2: SQVTM and ANQGSEA. The germline V and J ends were trimmed by 4 bases and 4 bases, with 13 bases remaining between them. CDR3 nucleotide sequence: TGCAGCGTTGGTGTCACACTGGGAGAGACCCAGTACTTC. As protein: CSVGVTLGETQYF.

This clone occurred a few times. The chain combines TRBV9 with TRBJ2-2; tentative D call: TRBD2 (6 bases). The CDR3 sequence is 13 residues long. Trimming took off 3 bases at V and 7 bases at J, with 10 bases between the two ends. Germline CDR1 reads SGDLS; CDR2 reads YYNGEE. CDR3 sequence reads: CASSGREHGELFF. The CDR3 bases are TGTGCCAGCAGCGGGAGGGAGCACGGGGAGCTGTTTTTT.

The gene calls are TRBV30 and TRBJ2-1; the D is unclear. CDR1 and CDR2 (germline): GTSNPN, SVGIG (reference sequence). V was shortened by 0 bases and J by 14 bases, with 11 bases between the two germline ends. The CDR3 covers 11 residues. In DNA form, the CDR3 reads TGTGCCTGGAGTGTTGCAGGAATCAAGTTCTTC. Its protein is CAWSVAGIKFF.

The chain employs TRBV6-5 and TRBJ1-5, with 10 bases identical to TRBD1. Trimming cost V 4 bases and J 8 bases; bases outside gene matches: 5. The CDR3 has 14 amino acids. Germline assignment: CDR1 MNHEY and CDR2 SVGAGI. The CDR3 DNA sequence: TGTGCCAGCAGTTTGACAGGGGGCGCCGAGCCCCAGCATTTT. Protein product: CASSLTGGAEPQHF.

This chain's CDR3 is CASSLGQFSYGYTF. CDR3 bases: TGTGCCAGCAGCTTAGGACAGTTCTCCTATGGCTACACCTTC. The genes are TRBV7-6 and TRBJ1-2; TRBD1 might be the D (5 bases). This CDR3 region has 14 residues. With 1 base removed from V and 4 bases from J, the gap between germline ends came to 10 bases. Per the germline V gene, CDR1 is SGHVS and CDR2 is FNYEAQ.

V usage is TRBV30 and J usage is TRBJ1-6; a possible D gene is TRBD1 (5 bases). The CDR3 covers 13 residues. Per the germline V gene, CDR1 is GTSNPN and CDR2 is SVGIG (reference sequence). V was trimmed by 5 bases and J by 11 bases, leaving 16 bases between them. The CDR3 coding sequence is TGTGCCTGGGGGATGTCCGAGGGGACACCCCTCCACTTT. It is translated as CAWGMSEGTPLHF.

This chain uses TRBV29-1 with TRBJ2-5; 7 bases match TRBD2. Trimming took 0 bases from V and 7 from J; bases not matched to a gene: 5. Germline V gene data show CDR1 as SQVTM and CDR2 as ANQGSEA. The length of the CDR3 is 13 residues. CDR3 residues: CSVEETGEGTQYF. CDR3 sequence (DNA): TGCAGCGTTGAAGAGACTGGGGAGGGGACCCAGTACTTC.

In regard to this clone: The identical CDR3 is also encoded by other nucleotide sequences in the sample. The CDR3 here is CASSLRLAGQETQYF. CDR3 coding DNA: TGTGCCAGCAGCTTACGACTAGCGGGGCAAGAGACCCAGTACTTC. The rearrangement joins TRBV5-6 to TRBJ2-5, with 11 bases fitting TRBD2. The CDR3 contains 15 residues. The germline CDR1 and CDR2 sequences are SGHDT and YYEEEE. The V and J ends lost 2 bases and 2 bases, in that order; junction bases with no gene match: 2.

The V call is TRBV29-1, the J call TRBJ2-5, with 12 bases lining up with TRBD2. Germline CDR1 and CDR2: SQVTM and ANQGSEA. The CDR3 is made up of 16 amino acids. Trimming removed 4 bases from V and 4 bases from J; junction bases left unmatched: 10. The DNA of the CDR3 is TGCAGCGTTGGGACTAGCGGGGCTTCGGCGTCAGAGACCCAGTACTTC. It yields the protein CSVGTSGASASETQYF.

CDR3 loop: CAWSTPEGRNTEAFF. The CDR3 nucleotides are TGTGCCTGGAGTACCCCCGAGGGGCGGAACACTGAAGCTTTCTTT. V gene TRBV30 combines with J gene TRBJ1-1; a possible D gene is TRBD1 (5 bases). The ends were cut back, 2 bases at V and 1 base at J, with 14 bases in the middle. The CDR3 is made up of 15 amino acids. Germline values: CDR1 GTSNPN, CDR2 SVGIG (reference sequence).

The chain couples TRBV5-6 to TRBJ2-7, with D uncertain. The CDR3 totals 14 residues. CDR1 and CDR2 from the germline V gene are SGHDT and YYEEEE. Trimming took 1 base from V and 1 from J, leaving 9 bases between them. In DNA form, the CDR3 reads TGTGCCAGCAGCTTGCCGGACGGATCCTACGAGCAGTACTTC. This gives the protein CASSLPDGSYEQYF.

This rearrangement joins TRBV7-9 to TRBJ2-3; TRBD2 matches at 8 bases. There are 15 residues in the CDR3. CDR1 and CDR2 from the germline V gene are SEHNR and FQNEAQ (reference sequence). The junction had 10 bases not matched to a gene; V was cut back by 7 bases and J by 4 bases. The CDR3 DNA reads TGTGCCAGCACAGAACAGGGACTAGTTGCAGATACGCAGTATTTT. Translation: CASTEQGLVADTQYF.

The gene calls are TRBV5-6 and TRBJ2-7, with 7 bases lining up with TRBD1. CDR3 length: 11 residues. The V segment lost 4 bases and the J segment 7 bases; nucleotides outside the gene matches: 2. CDR1 SGHDT and CDR2 YYEEEE come from the germline V gene. This chain's CDR3 is CASSGDREQYF. CDR3 bases: TGTGCCAGCAGCGGGGACAGAGAGCAGTACTTC.

This clone was picked up one time. The J gene is TRBJ1-6, the V gene TRBV7-9; TRBD1 is a possible D gene (6 bases). Germline-derived CDR1 and CDR2 are SEHNR and FQNEAQ (reference sequence). The CDR3 spans 14 residues. Trimming shortened V by 6 bases and J by 7 bases, and 13 bases separated the two germline ends. The DNA of the CDR3 is TGTGCCAGCAGTTTTGGCGGGACAAATTCACCCCTCCACTTT. Amino acid sequence: CASSFGGTNSPLHF.

This chain joins TRBV19 and TRBJ2-3; 8 nucleotides align to TRBD1. The V segment lost 9 bases and the J segment 0 bases; nucleotides outside the gene matches: 14. In germline, CDR1 is LNHDA, CDR2 SQIVND (reference sequence). The CDR3 contains 17 residues. CDR3 nucleotides: TGTGCCAGCCAAACCCGCCCAGGGGGCTCTAGCACAGATACGCAGTATTTT. Amino acid sequence: CASQTRPGGSSTDTQYF.

The count of this clone is one. V is TRBV4-1 and J is TRBJ1-4; D may be TRBD1 (5 bases). The CDR3 is 13 residues long. Germline values: CDR1 MGHRA, CDR2 YSYEKL. V was shortened by 2 bases and J by 8 bases, with 9 bases between the two germline ends. The CDR3, as DNA: TGCGCCAGCAGCCAACAGGGTTGGGAAAAACTGTTTTTT. Translation: CASSQQGWEKLFF.

The chain combines TRBV27 with TRBJ1-2; D is unresolved. CDR1 and CDR2 from the germline V gene are MNHEY and SMNVEV (reference sequence). The CDR3 is made up of 15 amino acids. V dropped 1 base and J dropped 4 bases, with 13 bases sitting between them. The CDR3 bases are TGTGCCAGCAGTTTATTAGGCCAGCCTCTCTATGGCTACACCTTC. It yields the protein CASSLLGQPLYGYTF.

This sequence joins TRBV11-2 and TRBJ1-4; 7 nucleotides line up with TRBD1. The CDR3 length is 15 residues. From germline, CDR1 is SGHAT and CDR2 FQNNGV. V shed 1 base and J 4 bases; nucleotides not matched to a gene: 3. The CDR3 DNA is TGTGCCAGCAGCTTAGGGGGACAGCGTAATGAAAAACTGTTTTTT. Translated: CASSLGGQRNEKLFF.

This chain uses TRBV29-1 with TRBJ1-2; D may be TRBD1 (6 bases). Germline assignment: CDR1 SQVTM and CDR2 ANQGSEA. With 0 bases removed from V and 5 bases from J, the gap between germline ends came to 13 bases. The CDR3 contains 14 residues. For the CDR3, the DNA is TGCAGCGTTGAAGATGGGGGCCCCCCTTATGGCTACACCTTC. Its translation: CSVEDGGPPYGYTF.

The J gene is TRBJ2-7, the V gene TRBV6-5; 9 bases fit TRBD1. This CDR3 contains 15 residues. The J segment lost 3 bases and the V segment lost 2 bases, leaving 5 bases of the junction unmatched. Germline V gene sequence: CDR1 MNHEY, CDR2 SVGAGI. In DNA form, the CDR3 reads TGTGCCAGCAGTTACGGGACAGGGAGAGTCTACGAGCAGTACTTC. Residues: CASSYGTGRVYEQYF.

The chain has TRBV2 and TRBJ2-5; 14 bases agree with TRBD2. The J segment lost 5 bases and the V segment lost 3 bases, leaving 2 bases of the junction unmatched. The V gene's germline CDR1 is SNHLY and CDR2 FYNNEI. The length of the CDR3 is 15 residues. CDR3 in DNA: TGTGCCAGCAGTGAGGGACTAGCGGGGGTCGAGACCCAGTACTTC. This codes for CASSEGLAGVETQYF.

The chain employs TRBV30 and TRBJ2-3; 8 bases align to TRBD1. J gave up 5 bases and V 4 bases, and 14 bases lay outside the gene matches. This CDR3 contains 16 residues. Germline V gene data show CDR1 as GTSNPN and CDR2 as SVGIG (reference sequence). The CDR3 reads CAWNGGDRPWGDTQYF. CDR3 sequence (DNA): TGTGCCTGGAACGGCGGGGACAGGCCATGGGGAGATACGCAGTATTTT.